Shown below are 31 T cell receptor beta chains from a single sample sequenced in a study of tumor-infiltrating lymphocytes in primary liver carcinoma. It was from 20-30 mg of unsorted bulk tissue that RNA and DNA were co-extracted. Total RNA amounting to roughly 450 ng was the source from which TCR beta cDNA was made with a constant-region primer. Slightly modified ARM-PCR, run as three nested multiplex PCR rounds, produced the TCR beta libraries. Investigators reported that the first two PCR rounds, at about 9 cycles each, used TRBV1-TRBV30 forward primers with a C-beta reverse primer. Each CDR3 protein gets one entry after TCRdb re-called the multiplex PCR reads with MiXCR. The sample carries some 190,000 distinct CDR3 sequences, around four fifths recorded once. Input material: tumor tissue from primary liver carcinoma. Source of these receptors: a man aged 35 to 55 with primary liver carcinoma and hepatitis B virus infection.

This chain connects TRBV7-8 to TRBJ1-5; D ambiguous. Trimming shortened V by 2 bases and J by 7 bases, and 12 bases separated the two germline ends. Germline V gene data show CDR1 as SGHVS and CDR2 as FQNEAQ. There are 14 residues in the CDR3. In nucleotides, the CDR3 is TGTGCCAGCAGCTTATGGTGTGTCAACCAGCCCCAGCATTTT. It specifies CASSLWCVNQPQHF.

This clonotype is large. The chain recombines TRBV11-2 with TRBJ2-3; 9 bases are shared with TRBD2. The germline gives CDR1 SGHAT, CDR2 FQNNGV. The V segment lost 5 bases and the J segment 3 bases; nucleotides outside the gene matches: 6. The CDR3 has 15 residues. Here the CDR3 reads CASSDSGRFTDTQYF. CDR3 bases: TGTGCCAGCAGCGATAGCGGGAGATTTACAGATACGCAGTATTTT.

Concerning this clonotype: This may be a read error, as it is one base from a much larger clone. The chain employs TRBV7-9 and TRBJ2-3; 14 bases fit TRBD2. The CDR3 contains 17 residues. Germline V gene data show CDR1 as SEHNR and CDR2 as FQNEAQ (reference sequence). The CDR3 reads CVSSLAGLAGEGDTQYF. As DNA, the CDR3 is TGTGTCAGCAGCTTAGCGGGACTAGCGGGAGAAGGAGATACGCAGTATTTT.

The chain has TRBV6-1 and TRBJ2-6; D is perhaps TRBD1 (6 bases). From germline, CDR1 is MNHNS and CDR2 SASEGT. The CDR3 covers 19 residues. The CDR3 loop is CTARAFQGRGRSGANVLTF. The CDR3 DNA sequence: TGTACCGCCAGGGCCTTTCAGGGCAGGGGCCGCTCTGGGGCCAACGTCCTGACTTTC.

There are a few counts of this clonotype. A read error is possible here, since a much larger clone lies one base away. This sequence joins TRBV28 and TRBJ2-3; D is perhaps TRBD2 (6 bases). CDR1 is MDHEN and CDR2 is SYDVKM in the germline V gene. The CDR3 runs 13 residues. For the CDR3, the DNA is TGTGTCAGCAGTTCACCTGGAGGGGATACGCAGTATTTT. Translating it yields CVSSSPGGDTQYF.

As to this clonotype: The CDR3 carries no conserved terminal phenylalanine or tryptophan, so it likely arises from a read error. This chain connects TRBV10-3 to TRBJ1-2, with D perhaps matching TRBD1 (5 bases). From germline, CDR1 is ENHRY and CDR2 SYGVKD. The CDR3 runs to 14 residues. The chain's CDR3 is CAMSVERGGDGYTL. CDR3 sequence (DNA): TGTGCCATGAGTGTCGAGAGGGGAGGGGATGGCTACACCTTA.

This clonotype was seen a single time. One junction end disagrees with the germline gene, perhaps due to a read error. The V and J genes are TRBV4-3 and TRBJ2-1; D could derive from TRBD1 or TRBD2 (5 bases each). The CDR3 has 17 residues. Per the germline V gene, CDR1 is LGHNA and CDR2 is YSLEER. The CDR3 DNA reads TGCGCCAGCAGGCAAGATATGGACCAGGGACCTATCAATGAACAGTTCTTC. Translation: CASRQDMDQGPINEQFF.

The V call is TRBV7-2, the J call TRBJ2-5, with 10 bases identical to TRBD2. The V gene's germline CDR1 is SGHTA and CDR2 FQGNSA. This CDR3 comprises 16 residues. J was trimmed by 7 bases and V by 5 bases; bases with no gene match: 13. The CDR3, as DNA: TGTGCCAGCAGCCCACAATCAGCGGGAGGGACACGGACCCAGTACTTC. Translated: CASSPQSAGGTRTQYF.

The CDR3 region is CASSFSREEGYTF. The CDR3 nucleotides are TGTGCCAGCAGCTTCTCCCGAGAGGAAGGCTACACCTTC. This sequence joins TRBV5-4 and TRBJ1-2; D is unclear. Germline V lookup: CDR1 SGHNT, CDR2 YYREEE (reference sequence). This CDR3 comprises 13 residues. V lost 2 bases and J 8 bases, leaving 13 bases between the germline ends.

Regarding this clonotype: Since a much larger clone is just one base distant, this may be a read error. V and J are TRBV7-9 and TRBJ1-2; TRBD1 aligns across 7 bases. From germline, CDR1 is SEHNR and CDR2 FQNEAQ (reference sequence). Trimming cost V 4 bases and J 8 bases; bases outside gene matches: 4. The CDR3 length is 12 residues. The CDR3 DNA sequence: TGTGCCAGCAGCTGCCAGGGGGAGGGCTACACCTTC. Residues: CASSCQGEGYTF. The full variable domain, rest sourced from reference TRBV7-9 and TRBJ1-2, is DTGVSQNPRHKITKRGQNVTFRCDPISEHNRLYWYRQTLGQGPEFLTYFQNEAQLEKSRLLSDRFSAERPKGSFSTLEIQRTEQGDSAMYLCASSCQGEGYTFGSGTRLTVV.

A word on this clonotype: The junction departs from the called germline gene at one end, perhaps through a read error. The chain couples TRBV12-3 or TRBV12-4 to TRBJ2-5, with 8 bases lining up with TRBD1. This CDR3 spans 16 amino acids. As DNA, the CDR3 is TGTGTCAGCAGCCATGAGGTTCCAGGGGGCGGAGAGGCCCAGTACTTC. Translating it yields CVSSHEVPGGGEAQYF.

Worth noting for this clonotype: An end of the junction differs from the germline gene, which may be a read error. The CDR3 spells CTSSYRPGHSDQYF. DNA of the CDR3: TGTACCAGCAGTTACCGGCCTGGACATAGTGATCAGTACTTC. The V call is TRBV6-5, the J call TRBJ2-7, with D tentatively TRBD1 (5 bases). Looked up from germline, CDR1 is MNHEY and CDR2 is SVGAGI. CDR3 size: 14 residues.

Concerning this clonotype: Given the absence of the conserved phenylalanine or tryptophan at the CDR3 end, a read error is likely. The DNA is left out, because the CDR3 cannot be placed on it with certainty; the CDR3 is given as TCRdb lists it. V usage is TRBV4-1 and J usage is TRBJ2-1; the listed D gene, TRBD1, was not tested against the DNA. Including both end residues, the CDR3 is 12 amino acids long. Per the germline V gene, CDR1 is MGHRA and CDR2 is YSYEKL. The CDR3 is CASGQMGQEHFL.

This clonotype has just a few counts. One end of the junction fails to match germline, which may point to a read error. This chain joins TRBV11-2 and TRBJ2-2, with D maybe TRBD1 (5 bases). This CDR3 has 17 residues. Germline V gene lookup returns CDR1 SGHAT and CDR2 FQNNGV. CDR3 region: CAGRKGEWTANTGELFF. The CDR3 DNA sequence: TGTGCCGGCAGAAAAGGGGAATGGACGGCGAACACCGGGGAGCTGTTTTTT.

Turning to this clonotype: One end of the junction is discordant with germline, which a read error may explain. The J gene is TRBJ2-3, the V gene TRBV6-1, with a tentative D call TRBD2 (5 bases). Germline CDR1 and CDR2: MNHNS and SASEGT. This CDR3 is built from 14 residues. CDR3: CASSEQGLKDTQYF. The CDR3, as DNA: TGTGCCAGCAGTGAACAAGGACTCAAGGATACACAGTATTTT.

CDR3 amino acids: CASSLAGATQPQHF. The CDR3 DNA sequence: TGTGCCAGCAGTTTGGCGGGGGCTACTCAGCCCCAGCATTTT. The chain uses TRBV28 and TRBJ1-5, with D perhaps matching TRBD1 (6 bases). The V and J ends lost 3 bases and 6 bases respectively, with 12 bases between them. This CDR3 has 14 amino acids. Per the germline V gene, CDR1 is MDHEN and CDR2 is SYDVKM.

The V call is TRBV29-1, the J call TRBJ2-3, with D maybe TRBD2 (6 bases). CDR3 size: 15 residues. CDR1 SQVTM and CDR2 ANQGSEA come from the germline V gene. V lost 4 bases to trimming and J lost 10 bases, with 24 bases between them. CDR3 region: CSVAGRSRSGRAQYF. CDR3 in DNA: TGCAGCGTTGCAGGGAGGAGCAGGAGCGGTAGAGCGCAGTATTTT.

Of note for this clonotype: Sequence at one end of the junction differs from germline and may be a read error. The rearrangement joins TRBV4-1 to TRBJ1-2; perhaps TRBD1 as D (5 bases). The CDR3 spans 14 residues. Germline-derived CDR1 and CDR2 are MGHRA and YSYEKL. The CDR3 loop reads CASSQSQGSYVYTF. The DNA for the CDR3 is TGCGCCAGCAGCCAATCTCAGGGATCCTATGTCTACACCTTC.

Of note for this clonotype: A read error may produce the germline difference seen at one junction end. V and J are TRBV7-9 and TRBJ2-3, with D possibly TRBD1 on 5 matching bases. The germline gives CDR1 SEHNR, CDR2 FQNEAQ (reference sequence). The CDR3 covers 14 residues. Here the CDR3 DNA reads TGTGCCAGCAGCACCAGGGTCATTTCACATACACAGTATTTT. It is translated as CASSTRVISHTQYF.

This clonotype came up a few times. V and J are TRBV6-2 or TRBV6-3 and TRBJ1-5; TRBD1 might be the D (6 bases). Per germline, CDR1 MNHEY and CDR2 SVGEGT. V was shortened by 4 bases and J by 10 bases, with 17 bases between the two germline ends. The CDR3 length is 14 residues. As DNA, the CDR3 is TGTGCCAGCAGTTCTCCAGGGGTTAATAAACCCCAGCATTTT. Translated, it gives CASSSPGVNKPQHF.

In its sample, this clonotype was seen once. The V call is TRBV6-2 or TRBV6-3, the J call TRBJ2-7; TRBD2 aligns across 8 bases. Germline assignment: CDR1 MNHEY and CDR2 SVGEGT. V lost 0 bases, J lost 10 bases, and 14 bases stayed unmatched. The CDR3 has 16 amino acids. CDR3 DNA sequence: TGTGCCAGCAGTTACTCAGGACTGGCGGGAGGACGCAAACAGTACTTC. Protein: CASSYSGLAGGRKQYF.

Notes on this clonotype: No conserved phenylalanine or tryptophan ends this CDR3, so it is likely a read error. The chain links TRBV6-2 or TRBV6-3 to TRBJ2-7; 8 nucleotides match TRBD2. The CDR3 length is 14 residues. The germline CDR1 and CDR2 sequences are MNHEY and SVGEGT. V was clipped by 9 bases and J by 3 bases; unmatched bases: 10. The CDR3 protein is CASSSLLADYEQYL. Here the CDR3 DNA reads TGTGCCAGTAGCTCCCTACTAGCGGACTACGAGCAGTACTTA.

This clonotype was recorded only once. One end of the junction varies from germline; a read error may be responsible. CDR3 residues: CAISHAVSYGQYF. The CDR3 coding sequence is TGCGCCATCAGCCATGCAGTTTCCTACGGGCAGTACTTC. The chain uses TRBV4-3 and TRBJ2-7; D is ambiguous. This CDR3 contains 13 residues. Germline V lookup: CDR1 LGHNA, CDR2 YSLEER.

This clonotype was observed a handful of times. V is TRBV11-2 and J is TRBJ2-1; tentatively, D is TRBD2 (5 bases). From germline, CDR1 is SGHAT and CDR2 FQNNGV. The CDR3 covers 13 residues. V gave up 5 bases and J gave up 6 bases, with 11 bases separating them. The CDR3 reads CASSTDFRNEQFF. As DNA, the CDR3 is TGTGCCAGCAGCACGGACTTTCGCAATGAGCAGTTCTTC.

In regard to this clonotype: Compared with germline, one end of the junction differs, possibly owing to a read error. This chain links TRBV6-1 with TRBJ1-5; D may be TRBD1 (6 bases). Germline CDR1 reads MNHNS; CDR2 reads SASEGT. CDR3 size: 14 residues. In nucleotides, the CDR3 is TGTGCGAGCAGTGAAGGGGGAAATGATCAGCCCCACCATTTT. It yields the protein CASSEGGNDQPHHF.

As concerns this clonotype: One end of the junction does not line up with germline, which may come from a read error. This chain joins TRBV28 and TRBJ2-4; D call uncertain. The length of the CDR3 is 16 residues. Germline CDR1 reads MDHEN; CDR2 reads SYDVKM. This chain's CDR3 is CANSFPESPAKNIQYF. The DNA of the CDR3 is TGTGCCAACAGTTTCCCCGAGTCCCCTGCGAAAAACATTCAGTACTTC.

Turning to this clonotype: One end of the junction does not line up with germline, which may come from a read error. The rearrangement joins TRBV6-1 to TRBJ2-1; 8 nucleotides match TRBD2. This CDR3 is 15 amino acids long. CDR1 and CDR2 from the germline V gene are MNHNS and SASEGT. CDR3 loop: CAGSEDAGGYNEHFF. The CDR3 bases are TGTGCTGGCAGTGAAGACGCGGGAGGATACAATGAGCACTTCTTC.

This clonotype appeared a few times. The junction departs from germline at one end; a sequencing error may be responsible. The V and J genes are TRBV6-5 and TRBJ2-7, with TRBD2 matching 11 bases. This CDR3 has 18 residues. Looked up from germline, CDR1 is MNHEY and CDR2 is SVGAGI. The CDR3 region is CASSSLRSMTSGTDEQYF. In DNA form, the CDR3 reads TGTGCCAGTAGTTCACTCCGGTCTATGACTAGCGGGACGGACGAGCAGTACTTC.

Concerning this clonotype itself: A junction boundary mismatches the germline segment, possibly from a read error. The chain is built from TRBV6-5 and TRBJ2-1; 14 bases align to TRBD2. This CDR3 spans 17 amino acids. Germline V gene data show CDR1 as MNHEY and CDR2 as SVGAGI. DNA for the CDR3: TGTGCCAGTAGTTACTCCGGGACTAGCGGGAGAGAGAATGAGCAGTTCTTC. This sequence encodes CASSYSGTSGRENEQFF.

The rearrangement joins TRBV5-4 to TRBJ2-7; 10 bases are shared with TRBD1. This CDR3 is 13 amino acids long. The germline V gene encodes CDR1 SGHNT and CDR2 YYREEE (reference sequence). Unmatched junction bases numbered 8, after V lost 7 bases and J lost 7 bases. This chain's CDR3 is CASPERTGGEQYF. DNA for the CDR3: TGTGCCAGCCCCGAAAGGACAGGGGGAGAGCAGTACTTC.

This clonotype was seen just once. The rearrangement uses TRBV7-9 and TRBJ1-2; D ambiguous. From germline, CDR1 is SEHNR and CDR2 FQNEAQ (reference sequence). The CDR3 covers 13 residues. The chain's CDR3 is CVNTQAIGYGYTF. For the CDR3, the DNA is TGTGTCAACACCCAGGCGATCGGCTATGGCTACACCTTC.